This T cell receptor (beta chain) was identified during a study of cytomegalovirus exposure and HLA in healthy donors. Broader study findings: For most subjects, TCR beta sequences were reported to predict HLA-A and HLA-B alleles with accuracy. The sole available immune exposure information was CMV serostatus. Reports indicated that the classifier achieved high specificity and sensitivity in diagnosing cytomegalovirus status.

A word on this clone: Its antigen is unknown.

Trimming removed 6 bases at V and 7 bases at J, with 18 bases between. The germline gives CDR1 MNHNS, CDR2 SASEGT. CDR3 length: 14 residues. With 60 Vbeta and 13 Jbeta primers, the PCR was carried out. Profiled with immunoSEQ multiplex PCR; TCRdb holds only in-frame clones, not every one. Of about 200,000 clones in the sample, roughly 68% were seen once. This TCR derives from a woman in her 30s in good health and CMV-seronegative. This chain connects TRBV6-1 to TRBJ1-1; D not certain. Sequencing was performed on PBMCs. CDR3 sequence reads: CASRIRGDSGEAFF. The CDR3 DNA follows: TGTGCCAGCAGGATCCGCGGCGATTCGGGTGAAGCTTTCTTT.